Included here is one T cell receptor beta chain sequence, with context. Its target antigen remains unknown. One base away there is no much larger clone; base qualities are not given. Trimming takes 2 bases from V and 1 base from J, and the germline ends sit 5 bases apart. The CDR3 sequence holds 13 residues, the cysteine and phenylalanine included. Only the CDR3 part of the read is kept: 39 bases, read in frame from the first base. From the germline V gene (reference sequence), CDR1 is WNHNN and CDR2 is SYGVQD. TCRbeta CDR3 regions were amplified from genomic DNA by means of the immunoSEQ Assay, a bias-controlled multiplex PCR. The authors' pipeline ran thus. The number of nucleated cells in each sample was estimated from the amplification of reference gene primers within the assay. Sequence reads were collapsed and filtered to measure the absolute abundance of every unique TCRbeta CDR3 rearrangement. Productive Simpson clonality was computed per sample as the square root of Simpson's diversity index over productive rearrangements. In TCRdb, the immuneACCESS table is reduced to in-frame sequences with V and J assigned. These tables do not hold every clone; where another copy was compared, an unresolved V gene accounts for under half, and the others remain unexplained. V, J and clone size derive from that table, while D and trimming were established from the DNA sequence. This sample lists just under 80,000 clones; roughly 80% were detected once. The biggest ten clones account for approximately 39% of the sample.

This sample was included in a study of blood T cell repertoires in COVID-19 (dated by TCRdb to about 2020). A note on the overall study: Collaborator samples came from the United States, Italy and Spain and covered acute and convalescent phases of COVID-19. The prospective study material was composed of cDNA or gDNA derived from T cells, B-cell-depleted T cells, or PBMCs. A de-identified subject ID, COVID-19 status, age in years and sex were almost always included in the sample metadata. Subjects who had been exposed to COVID-19, were actively infected with it, or had recovered from it provided the deeply sampled blood TCRbeta repertoires that made up the dataset. The samples were drawn from two sources: the first 160 participants of the ongoing ImmuneRACE study, and approximately 1,300 subjects contributed by 6 global collaborators. The repertoires were released in a freely available public database intended as a resource for research on the immune response to SARS-CoV-2. Where available, HLA class I and class II types were obtained from metadata supplied by the sample provider rather than from assay-based typing. Overall study results and their limits: How much clinical and demographic metadata was included differed by source and by participant, and the metadata was provided uncurated.

Collaborating institutions collected whole blood in K2EDTA tubes following their own protocols. For TCRbeta analysis, collaborators shipped samples as frozen whole blood, isolated PBMCs, or DNA extracted from either of those sample types. The chain is assembled from TRBV10-1 and TRBJ2-5; no D segment can be confidently identified. This TCR was recovered from a woman in her 70s with acute or convalescent COVID-19. The sequenced sample consisted of peripheral blood. The CDR3 here reads CASSELVQETQYF. At the DNA level, the sequence is TGCGCCAGCAGTGAGCTAGTCCAAGAGACCCAGTACTTC.